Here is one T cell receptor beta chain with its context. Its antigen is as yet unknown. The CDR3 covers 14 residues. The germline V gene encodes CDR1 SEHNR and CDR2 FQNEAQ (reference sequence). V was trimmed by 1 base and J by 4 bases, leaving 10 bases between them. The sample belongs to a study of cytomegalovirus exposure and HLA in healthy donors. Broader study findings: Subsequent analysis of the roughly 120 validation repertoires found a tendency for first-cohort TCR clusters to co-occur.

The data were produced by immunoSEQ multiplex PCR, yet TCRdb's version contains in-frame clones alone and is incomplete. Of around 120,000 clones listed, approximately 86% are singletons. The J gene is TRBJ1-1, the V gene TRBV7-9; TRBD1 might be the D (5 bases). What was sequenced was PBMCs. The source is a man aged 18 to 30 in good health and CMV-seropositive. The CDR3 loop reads CASSLGGVGTEAFF. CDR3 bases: TGTGCCAGCAGCTTAGGGGGGGTCGGCACTGAAGCTTTCTTT.